This TCR beta chain was identified during a study of blood T cell repertoires in COVID-19. V lost 4 bases to trimming and J lost 4 bases, with 17 bases between them. Germline values: CDR1 LNHNV, CDR2 YYDKDF (reference sequence). The CDR3 length is 16 residues. Repertoires were generated with immunoSEQ multiplex PCR, while TCRdb's copy carries only in-frame clones and drops some. The table includes 7,500 to 10,000 clones, about 90% detected once. The TCR originated in a man aged 60-69 years with acute or convalescent COVID-19. The chain uses TRBV15 and TRBJ2-1; D call uncertain. The specimen was peripheral blood. CDR3 bases: TGTGCCACCAGCAAAACGACTGTCTTGGGTTACAATGAGCAGTTCTTC. Encoded protein: CATSKTTVLGYNEQFF.